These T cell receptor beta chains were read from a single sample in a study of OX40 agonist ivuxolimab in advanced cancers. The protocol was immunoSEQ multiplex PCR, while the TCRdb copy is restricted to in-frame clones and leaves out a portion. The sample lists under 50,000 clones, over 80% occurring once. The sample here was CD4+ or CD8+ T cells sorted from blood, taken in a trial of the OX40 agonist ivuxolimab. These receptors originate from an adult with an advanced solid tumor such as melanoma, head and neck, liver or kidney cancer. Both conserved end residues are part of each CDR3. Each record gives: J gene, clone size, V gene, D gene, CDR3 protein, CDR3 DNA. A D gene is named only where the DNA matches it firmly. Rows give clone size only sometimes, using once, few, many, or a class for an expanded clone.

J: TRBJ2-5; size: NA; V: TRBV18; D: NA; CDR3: CASSPRGGGETQYF; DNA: TGTGCCAGCTCACCACGAGGCGGCGGAGAGACCCAGTACTTC
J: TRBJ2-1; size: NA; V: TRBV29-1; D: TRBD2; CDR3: CSVVTGGLAAYKAQFF; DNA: TGCAGCGTCGTTACAGGTGGACTAGCGGCCTACAAGGCGCAGTTCTTC
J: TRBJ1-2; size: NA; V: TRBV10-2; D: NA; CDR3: CASTAHPPPLGYTF; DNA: TGCGCCAGCACGGCCCATCCACCTCCGCTAGGCTACACCTTC
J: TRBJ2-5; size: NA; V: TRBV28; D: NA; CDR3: CASKTAEETQYF; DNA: TGTGCCAGCAAGACAGCGGAAGAGACCCAGTACTTC
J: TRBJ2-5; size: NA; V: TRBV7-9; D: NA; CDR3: CASSPRRIAVQETQYF; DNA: TGTGCCAGCAGCCCACGCAGAATAGCGGTACAAGAGACCCAGTACTTC
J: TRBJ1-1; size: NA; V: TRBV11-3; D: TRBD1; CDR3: CASSSDRGRQAFF; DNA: TGTGCCAGCAGCTCGGACAGGGGTCGTCAAGCTTTCTTT
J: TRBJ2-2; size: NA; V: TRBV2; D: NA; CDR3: CASSELRDTGELFF; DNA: TGTGCCAGCAGTGAACTACGGGACACCGGGGAGCTGTTTTTT
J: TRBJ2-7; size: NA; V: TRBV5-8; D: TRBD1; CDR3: CAVTRSGQGYTEQYF; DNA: TGTGCCGTCACTCGATCCGGACAGGGGTATACCGAGCAGTACTTC
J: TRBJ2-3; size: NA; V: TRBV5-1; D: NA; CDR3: CASSVPTSTDTQYF; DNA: TGCGCCAGCAGTGTCCCAACTAGCACAGATACGCAGTATTTT
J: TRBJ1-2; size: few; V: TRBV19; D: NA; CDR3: CASSIMGLHGYTF; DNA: TGTGCCAGTAGTATAATGGGGCTCCACGGCTACACCTTC
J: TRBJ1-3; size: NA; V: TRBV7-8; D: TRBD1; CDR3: CASSLNVPTGAAGNTIYF; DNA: TGTGCCAGCAGCTTAAATGTCCCGACAGGGGCCGCTGGAAACACCATATATTTT
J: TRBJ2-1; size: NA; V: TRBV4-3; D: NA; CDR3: CASSQGTHNEQFF; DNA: TGCGCCAGCAGCCAAGGCACTCACAATGAGCAGTTCTTC
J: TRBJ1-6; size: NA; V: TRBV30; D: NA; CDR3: CAWSNREISPLHF; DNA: TGTGCCTGGAGCAACAGGGAGATTTCACCCCTCCACTTT
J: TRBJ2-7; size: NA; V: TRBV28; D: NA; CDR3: CASSLGSGLYEQYF; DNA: TGTGCCAGCAGTTTGGGTAGCGGCTTATACGAGCAGTACTTC
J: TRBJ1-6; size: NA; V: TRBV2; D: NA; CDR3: CASSQTYNSPLHF; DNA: TGTGCCAGCAGTCAGACCTATAATTCACCCCTCCACTTT
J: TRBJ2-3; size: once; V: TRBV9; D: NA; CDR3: CASSVVGGSWDTQYF; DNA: TGTGCCAGCAGCGTAGTCGGGGGAAGTTGGGATACGCAGTATTTT
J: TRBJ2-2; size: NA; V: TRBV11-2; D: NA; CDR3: CASSLIRDYTGELFF; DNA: TGTGCCAGCAGCTTGATTCGGGATTACACCGGGGAGCTGTTTTTT
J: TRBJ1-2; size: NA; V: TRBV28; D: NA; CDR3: CASMGTGNNYGYTF; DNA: TGTGCCAGCATGGGTACGGGGAATAACTATGGCTACACCTTC
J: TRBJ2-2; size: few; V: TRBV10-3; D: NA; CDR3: CATRASDTGELFF; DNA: TGTGCTACACGAGCCTCAGACACCGGGGAGCTGTTTTTT
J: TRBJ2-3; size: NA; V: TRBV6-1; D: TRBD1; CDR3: CASSDRQGRTDTQYF; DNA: TGTGCCAGCAGTGATCGACAGGGGCGCACAGATACGCAGTATTTT
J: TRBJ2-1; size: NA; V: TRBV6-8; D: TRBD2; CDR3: CASSYGGGRSYNEQFF; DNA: TGTGCCAGCAGTTACGGGGGAGGGAGATCCTACAATGAGCAGTTCTTC
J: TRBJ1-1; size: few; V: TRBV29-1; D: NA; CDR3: CSVGGSRLWAFF; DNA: TGCAGCGTTGGGGGCAGCAGACTTTGGGCTTTCTTT
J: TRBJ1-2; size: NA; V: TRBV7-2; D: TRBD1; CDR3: CASSFGAAGTGKGYTF; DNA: TGTGCCAGCAGCTTCGGGGCCGCGGGGACAGGGAAAGGCTACACCTTC
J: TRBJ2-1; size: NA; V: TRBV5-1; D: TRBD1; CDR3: CASRLGQGDNEQFF; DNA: TGCGCCAGCAGACTAGGACAGGGAGACAATGAGCAGTTCTTC
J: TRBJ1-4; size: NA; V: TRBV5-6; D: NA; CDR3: CASSLGLGVNEKLFF; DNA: TGTGCCAGCAGCCTGGGGCTGGGTGTTAATGAAAAACTGTTTTTT
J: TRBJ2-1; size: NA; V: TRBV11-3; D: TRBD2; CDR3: CASSLDGREGQDEQFF; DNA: TGTGCCAGCAGCTTAGATGGGCGGGAGGGCCAAGATGAGCAGTTCTTC